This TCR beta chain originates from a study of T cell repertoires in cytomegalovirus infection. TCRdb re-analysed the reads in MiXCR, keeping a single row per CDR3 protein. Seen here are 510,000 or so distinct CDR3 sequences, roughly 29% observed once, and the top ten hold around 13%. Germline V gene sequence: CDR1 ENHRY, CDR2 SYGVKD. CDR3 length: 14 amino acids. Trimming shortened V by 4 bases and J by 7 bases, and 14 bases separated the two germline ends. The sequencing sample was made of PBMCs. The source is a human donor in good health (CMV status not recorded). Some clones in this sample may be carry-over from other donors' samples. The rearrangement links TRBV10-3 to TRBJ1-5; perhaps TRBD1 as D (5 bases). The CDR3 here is CAISGRQGGQPQHF. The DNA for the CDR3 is TGTGCCATCAGTGGAAGGCAGGGTGGACAGCCCCAGCATTTT.